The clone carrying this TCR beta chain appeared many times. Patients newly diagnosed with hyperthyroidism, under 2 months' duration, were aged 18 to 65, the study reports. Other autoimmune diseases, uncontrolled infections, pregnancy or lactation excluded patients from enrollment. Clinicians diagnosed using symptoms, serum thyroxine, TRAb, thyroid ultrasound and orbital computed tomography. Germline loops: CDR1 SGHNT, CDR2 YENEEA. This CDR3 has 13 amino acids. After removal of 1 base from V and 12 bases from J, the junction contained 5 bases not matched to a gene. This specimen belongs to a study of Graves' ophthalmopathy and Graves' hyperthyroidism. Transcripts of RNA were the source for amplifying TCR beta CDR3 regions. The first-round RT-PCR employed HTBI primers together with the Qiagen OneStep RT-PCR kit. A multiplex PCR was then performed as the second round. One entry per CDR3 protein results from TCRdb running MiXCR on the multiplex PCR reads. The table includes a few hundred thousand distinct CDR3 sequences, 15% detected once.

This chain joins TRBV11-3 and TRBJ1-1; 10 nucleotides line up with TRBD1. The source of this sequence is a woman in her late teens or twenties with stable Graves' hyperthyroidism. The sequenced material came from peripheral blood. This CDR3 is CASSLGDRGLPFF. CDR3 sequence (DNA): TGTGCCAGCAGCTTAGGGGACAGGGGTCTACCTTTCTTT.